Sequencing of this TCR beta chain was carried out in a study of breast tumors, draining lymph nodes, adjacent tissues. Study observations and caveats: Tumor repertoires ranked between lymph nodes and nontumor tissue in diversity, with V and J gene preferences.

As for this clonotype: What it binds is not known.

TCRdb reanalysed the multiplex PCR reads using MiXCR and keeps one entry per CDR3 protein. The sample lists under 250,000 distinct CDR3 sequences, approximately 31% seen once, with 1.3% to 1.5% in the top ten. V lost 0 bases, J lost 0 bases, and 12 bases lay in between. Germline V gene lookup returns CDR1 SGHAT and CDR2 FQNNGV. The CDR3 spans 17 residues. Axillary draining lymph nodes of breast cancer patients supplied the node samples. Sequences were obtained from axillary lymph node tissue. The clonotype originates from a female donor with breast cancer. Some clones in this sample may be carry-over from other donors' samples. The V gene is TRBV11-2, the J gene TRBJ2-4; D not certain. The DNA of the CDR3 is TGTGCCAGCAGCTTAGACTTTGCAGCTCCAGCCAAAAACATTCAGTACTTC. It translates to CASSLDFAAPAKNIQYF.